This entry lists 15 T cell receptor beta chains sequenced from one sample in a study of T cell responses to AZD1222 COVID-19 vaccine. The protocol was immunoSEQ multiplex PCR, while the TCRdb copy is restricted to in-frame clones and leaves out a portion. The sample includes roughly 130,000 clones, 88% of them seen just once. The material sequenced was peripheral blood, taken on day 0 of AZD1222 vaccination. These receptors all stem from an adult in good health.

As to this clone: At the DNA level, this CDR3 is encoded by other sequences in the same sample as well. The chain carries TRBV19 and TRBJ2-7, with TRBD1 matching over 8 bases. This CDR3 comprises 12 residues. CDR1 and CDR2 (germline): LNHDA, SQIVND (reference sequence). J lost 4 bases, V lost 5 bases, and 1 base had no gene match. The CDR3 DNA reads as TGTGCCAGTAGTGACAGGGGTTACGAGCAGTACTTC. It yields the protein CASSDRGYEQYF.

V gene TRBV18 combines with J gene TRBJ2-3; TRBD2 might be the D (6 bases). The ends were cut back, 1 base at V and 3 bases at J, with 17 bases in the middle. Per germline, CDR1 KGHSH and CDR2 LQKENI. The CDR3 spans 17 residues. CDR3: CASSPRGTPRSTDTQYF. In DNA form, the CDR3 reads TGTGCCAGCTCACCACGGGGGACTCCCCGTTCGACAGATACGCAGTATTTT.

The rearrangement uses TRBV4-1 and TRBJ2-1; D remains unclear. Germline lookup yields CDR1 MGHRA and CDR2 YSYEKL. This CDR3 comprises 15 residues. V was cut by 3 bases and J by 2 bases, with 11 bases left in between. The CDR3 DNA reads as TGCGCCAGCAGCCAGGGTCAAGAGGCCTACAATGAGCAGTTCTTC. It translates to CASSQGQEAYNEQFF.

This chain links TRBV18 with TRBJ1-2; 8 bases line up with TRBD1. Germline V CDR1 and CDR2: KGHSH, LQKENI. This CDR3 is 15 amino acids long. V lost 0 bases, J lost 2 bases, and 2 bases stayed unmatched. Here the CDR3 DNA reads TGTGCCAGCTCACCACCGGGGACAGGAAACTATGGCTACACCTTC. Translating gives CASSPPGTGNYGYTF.

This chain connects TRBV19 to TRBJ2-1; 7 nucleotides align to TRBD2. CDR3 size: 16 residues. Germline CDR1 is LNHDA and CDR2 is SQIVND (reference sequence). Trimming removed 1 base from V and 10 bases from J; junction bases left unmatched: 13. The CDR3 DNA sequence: TGTGCCAGTAGTATAGGAAGCGGGACCCTTTCATCCGAGCAGTTCTTC. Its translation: CASSIGSGTLSSEQFF.

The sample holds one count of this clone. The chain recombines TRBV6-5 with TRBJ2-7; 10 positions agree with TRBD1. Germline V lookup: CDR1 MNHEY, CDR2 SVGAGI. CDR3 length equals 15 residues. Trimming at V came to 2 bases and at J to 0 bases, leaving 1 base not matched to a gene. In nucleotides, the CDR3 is TGTGCCAGCAGTTACAGGACAGGGGGCTCCTACGAGCAGTACTTC. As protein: CASSYRTGGSYEQYF.

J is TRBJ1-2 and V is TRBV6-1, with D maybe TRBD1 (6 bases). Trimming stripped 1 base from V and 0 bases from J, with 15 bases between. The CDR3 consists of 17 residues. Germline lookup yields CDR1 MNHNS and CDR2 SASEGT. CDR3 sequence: CASSEGGFRGANYGYTF. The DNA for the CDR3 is TGTGCCAGCAGTGAAGGCGGGTTCAGGGGTGCTAACTATGGCTACACCTTC.

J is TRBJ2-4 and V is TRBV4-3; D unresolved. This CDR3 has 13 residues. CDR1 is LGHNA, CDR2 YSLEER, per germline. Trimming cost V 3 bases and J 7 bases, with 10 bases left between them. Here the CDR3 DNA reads TGCGCCAGCAGCCAGGATCCTATTAACATTCAGTACTTC. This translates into CASSQDPINIQYF.

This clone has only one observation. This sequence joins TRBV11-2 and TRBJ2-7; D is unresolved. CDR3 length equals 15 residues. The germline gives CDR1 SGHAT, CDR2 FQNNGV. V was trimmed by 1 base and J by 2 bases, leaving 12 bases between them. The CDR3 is CASSLAPIAAYEQYF. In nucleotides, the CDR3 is TGTGCCAGCAGCTTAGCGCCGATAGCCGCCTACGAGCAGTACTTC.

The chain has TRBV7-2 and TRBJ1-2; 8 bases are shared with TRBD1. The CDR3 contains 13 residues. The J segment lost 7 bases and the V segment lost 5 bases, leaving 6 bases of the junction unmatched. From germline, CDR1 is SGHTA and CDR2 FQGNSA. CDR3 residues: CASSTRGLIGYTF. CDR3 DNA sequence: TGTGCCAGCAGCACCAGGGGGCTTATTGGCTACACCTTC. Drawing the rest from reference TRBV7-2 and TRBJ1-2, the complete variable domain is GAGVSQSPSNKVTEKGKDVELRCDPISGHTALYWYRQSLGQGLEFLIYFQGNSAPDKSGLPSDRFSAERTGGSVSTLTIQRTQQEDSAVYLCASSTRGLIGYTFGSGTRLTVV.

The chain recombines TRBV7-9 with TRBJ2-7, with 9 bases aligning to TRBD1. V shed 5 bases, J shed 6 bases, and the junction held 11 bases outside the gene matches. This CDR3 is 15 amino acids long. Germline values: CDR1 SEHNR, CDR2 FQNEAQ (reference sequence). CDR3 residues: CASSPPGTGFGEQYF. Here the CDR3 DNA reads TGTGCCAGCAGCCCACCCGGGACAGGGTTCGGCGAGCAGTACTTC.

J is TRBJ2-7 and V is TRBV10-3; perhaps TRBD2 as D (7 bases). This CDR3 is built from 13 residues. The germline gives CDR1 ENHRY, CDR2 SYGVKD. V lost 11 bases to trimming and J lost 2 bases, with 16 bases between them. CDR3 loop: CASNGGPPYEQYF. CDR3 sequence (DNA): TGTGCCTCCAACGGGGGGCCCCCCTACGAGCAGTACTTC.

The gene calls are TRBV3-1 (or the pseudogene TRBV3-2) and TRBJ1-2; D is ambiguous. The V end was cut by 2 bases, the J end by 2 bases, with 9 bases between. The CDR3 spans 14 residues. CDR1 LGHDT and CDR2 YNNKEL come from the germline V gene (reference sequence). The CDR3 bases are TGTGCCAGCAGCCAATCCTCGGGAAACTATGGCTACACCTTC. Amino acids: CASSQSSGNYGYTF.

The CDR3, as DNA: TGTGCCAGCAGCCCACAGGGAATCTATGGCTACACCTTC. This gives the protein CASSPQGIYGYTF. The V and J genes are TRBV5-6 and TRBJ1-2, with D perhaps TRBD1 (6 bases). The CDR3 covers 13 residues. Trimming shortened V by 4 bases and J by 4 bases, and 11 bases separated the two germline ends. The germline gives CDR1 SGHDT, CDR2 YYEEEE.

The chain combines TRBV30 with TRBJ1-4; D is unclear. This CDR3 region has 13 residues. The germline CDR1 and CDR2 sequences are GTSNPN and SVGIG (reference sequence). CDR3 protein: CARRGYTGEKLFF. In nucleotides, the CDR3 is TGTGCTCGGCGCGGGTACACCGGCGAAAAACTGTTTTTT.